Each of the 15 T cell receptor beta chains below was sequenced from the same sample in a study of T cell repertoires in cytomegalovirus infection. One entry per CDR3 protein, called by TCRdb with MiXCR from the reads. The data contain a few hundred thousand distinct CDR3 sequences, over 35% of them singletons. The antigens of these receptors remain unknown. The sequences come from cultured PBMCs, collected from culture after CMV antigen stimulation. The receptors originated from a human donor in good health (CMV status not recorded). Some clones in this sample may be carry-over from other donors' samples.

Ten or more counts support this clonotype. The V and J genes are TRBV7-2 and TRBJ2-2; no clear D. Trimming left V 5 bases short and J 1 base short, with 20 bases between. The CDR3 totals 18 residues. CDR1 is SGHTA, CDR2 FQGNSA, per germline. The DNA of the CDR3 is TGTGCCAGCAGCCGCAAATCGACCGGGCCACAGAACACCGGGGAGCTGTTTTTT. It is translated as CASSRKSTGPQNTGELFF.

The chain links TRBV6-1 to TRBJ2-3; TRBD2 matches 7 bases. Trimming removed 6 bases from V and 2 bases from J; junction bases left unmatched: 11. The germline V gene encodes CDR1 MNHNS and CDR2 SASEGT. This CDR3 has 16 amino acids. The CDR3 here is CASRPGGWGPTDTQYF. For the CDR3, the DNA is TGTGCCAGCAGGCCGGGAGGCTGGGGACCCACAGATACGCAGTATTTT.

This clonotype was seen only a few times. The V call is TRBV7-9, the J call TRBJ1-4, with D hard to call. Germline CDR1 SEHNR, CDR2 FQNEAQ (reference sequence). CDR3 size: 17 residues. CDR3 sequence: CATTSGNPYTTNEKLFF. Written as DNA, the CDR3 is TGTGCAACGACATCGGGGAACCCATATACAACTAATGAAAAACTGTTTTTT.

The V and J genes are TRBV7-2 and TRBJ1-2; 8 bases are shared with TRBD1. With 5 bases clipped from V and 8 bases from J, the junction kept 7 bases outside the gene matches. CDR1 is SGHTA and CDR2 is FQGNSA in the germline V gene. The CDR3 consists of 13 residues. The DNA for the CDR3 is TGTGCCAGCAGCATAGGACAGGGTTGGGGCTACACCTTC. Amino acids: CASSIGQGWGYTF. Variable domain in full (rest from reference TRBV7-2 and TRBJ1-2): GAGVSQSPSNKVTEKGKDVELRCDPISGHTALYWYRQSLGQGLEFLIYFQGNSAPDKSGLPSDRFSAERTGGSVSTLTIQRTQQEDSAVYLCASSIGQGWGYTFGSGTRLTVV.

The chain joins TRBV20-1 to TRBJ2-7; a possible D gene is TRBD1 (6 bases). Germline-derived CDR1 and CDR2 are DFQATT and SNEGSKA (reference sequence). This CDR3 contains 14 residues. Trimming took 6 bases from V and 1 from J, leaving 16 bases between them. The CDR3 DNA reads as TGCAGTGCCCCACGACCGACAGGTTCCTACGAGCAGTACTTC. It is translated as CSAPRPTGSYEQYF.

This clonotype was recorded a few times. This chain uses TRBV7-2 with TRBJ1-1; D call uncertain. CDR3 length equals 13 residues. Germline V CDR1 and CDR2: SGHTA, FQGNSA. V was shortened by 8 bases and J by 0 bases, with 10 bases between the two germline ends. The CDR3 coding sequence is TGTGCCAGCCGGTCCCGCGTGAACACTGAAGCTTTCTTT. Translation gives CASRSRVNTEAFF.

The J gene is TRBJ2-4, the V gene TRBV5-1; no reliable D call. V was cut by 0 bases and J by 1 base, with 11 bases left in between. Looked up from germline, CDR1 is SGHRS and CDR2 is YFSETQ. The CDR3 length is 16 residues. The CDR3 nucleotides are TGCGCCAGCAGCTTGGCCGTGGGGTTGGCCAAAAACATTCAGTACTTC. This gives the protein CASSLAVGLAKNIQYF.

J is TRBJ2-3 and V is TRBV6-1, with 10 bases matching TRBD1. Germline trimming cut 2 bases from V and 3 bases from J; bases unmatched to any gene: 5. The CDR3 has 16 residues. In germline, CDR1 is MNHNS, CDR2 SASEGT. The CDR3 here is CASSELTGGPTDTQYF. Here the CDR3 DNA reads TGTGCCAGCAGTGAACTGACAGGGGGCCCAACAGATACGCAGTATTTT.

The V and J genes are TRBV7-2 and TRBJ2-2; D gene unclear. CDR3 length: 13 amino acids. CDR1 and CDR2 (germline): SGHTA, FQGNSA. V was shortened by 5 bases and J by 6 bases, with 10 bases between the two germline ends. Written as DNA, the CDR3 is TGTGCCAGCAGCCGAGACGGGCCCGGGGAGCTGTTTTTT. This encodes CASSRDGPGELFF.

This clonotype was seen a handful of times. The chain is built from TRBV7-3 and TRBJ2-7; D is perhaps TRBD1 or TRBD2 (5 bases each). Trimming pared 3 bases from V and 6 bases from J, leaving 12 bases between. CDR1 is SGHTA and CDR2 is FQGTGA in the germline V gene. The CDR3 is 13 residues long. The CDR3 is CASSFPPGREQYF. In DNA form, the CDR3 reads TGTGCCAGCAGCTTTCCCCCGGGGCGCGAGCAGTACTTC.

This clonotype appeared a single time. The chain carries TRBV23-1 and TRBJ1-5; TRBD1 is a possible D gene (5 bases). TRBV23-1 is an open reading frame, and its role is uncertain. Trimming removed 8 bases at V and 2 bases at J, with 19 bases between. The length of the CDR3 is 16 residues. CDR3 in DNA: TGCGCCAGCGAACAATACCGGGACTCAGGCAATCAGCCCCAGCATTTT. Residues: CASEQYRDSGNQPQHF.

The V call is TRBV5-4, the J call TRBJ2-2, with a possible D match to TRBD1 (6 bases). Trimming cost V 4 bases and J 6 bases, with 16 bases left between them. The CDR3 totals 15 residues. Germline values: CDR1 SGHNT, CDR2 YYREEE (reference sequence). CDR3 bases: TGTGCCAGCAGCAACAGGGATGGTACACCCGGGGAGCTGTTTTTT. It is translated as CASSNRDGTPGELFF.

There are a few counts of this clonotype. This sequence joins TRBV20-1 and TRBJ1-1, with TRBD1 matching over 8 bases. J lost 5 bases, V lost 3 bases, and 5 bases had no gene match. The CDR3 has 13 amino acids. The germline V gene encodes CDR1 DFQATT and CDR2 SNEGSKA (reference sequence). CDR3 coding DNA: TGCAGTGCTAGCTCGGACAGGGAAACTGAAGCTTTCTTT. Encoded protein: CSASSDRETEAFF.

This clonotype occurred a few times. The CDR3 DNA sequence: TGTGCCAGCAGCTCCGGACAGGGTTGGGCCTACGAGCAGTACTTC. Translated: CASSSGQGWAYEQYF. The genes are TRBV7-8 and TRBJ2-7; 8 bases are a match to TRBD1. The CDR3 loop spans 15 amino acids. V lost 4 bases, J lost 2 bases, and 7 bases stayed unmatched. The germline CDR1 and CDR2 sequences are SGHVS and FQNEAQ.

The V gene is TRBV6-2 or TRBV6-3, the J gene TRBJ1-6, with D hard to call. The CDR3 contains 12 residues. V was pared by 0 bases and J by 7 bases, with 1 base between. CDR1 and CDR2 (germline): MNHEY, SVGEGT. In DNA form, the CDR3 reads TGTGCCAGCAGTTACTCCAATTCACCCCTCCACTTT. This translates into CASSYSNSPLHF.